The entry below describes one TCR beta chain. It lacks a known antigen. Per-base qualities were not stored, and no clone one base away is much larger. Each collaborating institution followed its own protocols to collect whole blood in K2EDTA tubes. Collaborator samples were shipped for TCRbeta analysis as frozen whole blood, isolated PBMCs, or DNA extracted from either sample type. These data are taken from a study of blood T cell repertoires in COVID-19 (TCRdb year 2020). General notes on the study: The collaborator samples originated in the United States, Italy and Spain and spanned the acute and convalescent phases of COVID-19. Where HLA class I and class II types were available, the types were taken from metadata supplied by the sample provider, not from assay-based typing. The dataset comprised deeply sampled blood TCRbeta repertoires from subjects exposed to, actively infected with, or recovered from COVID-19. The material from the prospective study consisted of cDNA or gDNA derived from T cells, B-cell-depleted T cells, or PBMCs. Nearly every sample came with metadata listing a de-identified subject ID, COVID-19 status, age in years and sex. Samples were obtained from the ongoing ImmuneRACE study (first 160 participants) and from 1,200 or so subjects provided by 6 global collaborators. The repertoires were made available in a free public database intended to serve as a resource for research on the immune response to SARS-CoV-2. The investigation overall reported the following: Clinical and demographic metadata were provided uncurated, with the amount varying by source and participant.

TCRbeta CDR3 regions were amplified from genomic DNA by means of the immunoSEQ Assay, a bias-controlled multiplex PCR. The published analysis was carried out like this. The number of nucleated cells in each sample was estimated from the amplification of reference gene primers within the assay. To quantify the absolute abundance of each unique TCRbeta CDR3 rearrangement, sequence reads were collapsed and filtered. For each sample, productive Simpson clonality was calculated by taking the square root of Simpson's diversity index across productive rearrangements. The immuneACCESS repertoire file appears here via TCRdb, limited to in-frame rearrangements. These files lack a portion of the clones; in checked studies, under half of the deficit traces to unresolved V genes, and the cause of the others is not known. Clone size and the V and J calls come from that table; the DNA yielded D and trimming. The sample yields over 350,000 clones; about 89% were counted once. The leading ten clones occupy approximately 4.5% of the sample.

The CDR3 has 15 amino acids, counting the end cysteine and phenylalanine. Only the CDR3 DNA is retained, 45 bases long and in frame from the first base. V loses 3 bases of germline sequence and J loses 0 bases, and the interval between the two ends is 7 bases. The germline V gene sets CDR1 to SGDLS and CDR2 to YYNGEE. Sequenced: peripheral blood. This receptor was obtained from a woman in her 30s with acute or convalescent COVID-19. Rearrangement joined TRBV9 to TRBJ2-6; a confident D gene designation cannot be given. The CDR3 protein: CASSERVSGANVLTF. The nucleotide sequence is TGTGCCAGCAGCGAACGGGTCTCTGGGGCCAACGTCCTGACTTTC.